Listed here is a single T cell receptor beta chain. V lost 5 bases and J 5 bases, leaving 13 bases between the germline ends. Germline CDR1 and CDR2: LNHDA and SQIVND (reference sequence). The CDR3 consists of 13 residues. The table came from immunoSEQ multiplex PCR; TCRdb's copy has only in-frame clones and leaves some out. The sample lists about 140,000 clones, less than 80% seen once, with 3.5% to 5.5% in the top ten. The data originate from a study of blood T cell repertoires in COVID-19. Study-wide background: Specimens from acute and convalescent COVID-19 originated in the United States, Italy and Spain. PBMCs, B-cell-depleted T cells, or T cells provided the cDNA or gDNA that made up the material.

V and J are TRBV19 and TRBJ2-7; D gene uncertain. Specimen: peripheral blood. The source of this sequence is a woman of 80 years or more with active or convalescent COVID-19. CDR3 DNA: TGTGCCAGTAGTCCCTCCCCTACCCACGAGCAGTACTTC. Encoded protein: CASSPSPTHEQYF. The full variable domain, rest sourced from reference TRBV19 and TRBJ2-7, is DGGITQSPKYLFRKEGQNVTLSCEQNLNHDAMYWYRQDPGQGLRLIYYSQIVNDFQKGDIAEGYSVSREKKESFPLTVTSAQKNPTAFYLCASSPSPTHEQYFGPGTRLTVT.